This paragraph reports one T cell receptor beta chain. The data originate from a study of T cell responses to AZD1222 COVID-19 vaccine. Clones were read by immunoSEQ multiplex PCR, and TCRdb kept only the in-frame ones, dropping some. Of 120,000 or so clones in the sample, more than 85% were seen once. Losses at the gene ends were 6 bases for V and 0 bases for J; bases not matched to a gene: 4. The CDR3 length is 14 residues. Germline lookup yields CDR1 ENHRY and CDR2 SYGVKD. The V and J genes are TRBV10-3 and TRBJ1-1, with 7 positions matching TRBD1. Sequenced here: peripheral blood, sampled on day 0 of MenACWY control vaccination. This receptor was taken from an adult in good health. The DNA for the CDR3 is TGTGCCATCAGCGGCGACAGGGTGAACACTGAAGCTTTCTTT. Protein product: CAISGDRVNTEAFF.